The 10 T cell receptor beta chains reported below all come from one sample, sequenced in a study of blood T cell repertoires in COVID-19. Assay used: immunoSEQ multiplex PCR; TCRdb lists only in-frame clones, some missing. The repertoire holds about 400,000 clones, with roughly 90% as singletons. The sequencing sample was made of peripheral blood. The receptors derive from a man aged 35 to 55 with acute or convalescent COVID-19.

The rearrangement uses TRBV9 and TRBJ1-1; weak D call: TRBD1 (6 bases). The CDR3 length is 14 residues. Germline values: CDR1 SGDLS, CDR2 YYNGEE. With 4 bases removed from V and 0 bases from J, the gap between germline ends came to 10 bases. In nucleotides, the CDR3 is TGTGCCAGCAGCCCGGGACACATGAACACTGAAGCTTTCTTT. It is translated as CASSPGHMNTEAFF.

Points on this clone: The sample has other DNA sequences that encode this CDR3 too. The chain links TRBV19 to TRBJ2-3; 9 nucleotides match TRBD2. V trimming: 4 bases; J trimming: 0 bases; junction bases outside the gene matches: 2. CDR3 length: 15 amino acids. The V gene's germline CDR1 is LNHDA and CDR2 SQIVND (reference sequence). The CDR3 bases are TGTGCCAGTAGTAGCGGGGGGGCTAGCACAGATACGCAGTATTTT. Amino acid sequence: CASSSGGASTDTQYF.

The chain joins TRBV9 to TRBJ1-4; D gene uncertain. This CDR3 spans 13 amino acids. CDR1 is SGDLS and CDR2 is YYNGEE in the germline V gene. V shed 4 bases and J shed 8 bases, with 12 bases lying between them. CDR3 sequence reads: CASSPAGVEKLFF. As DNA, the CDR3 is TGTGCCAGCAGCCCCGCCGGGGTCGAAAAACTGTTTTTT.

V gene TRBV19 combines with J gene TRBJ2-1; D gene unclear. The CDR3 is made up of 13 amino acids. V was trimmed by 1 base and J by 7 bases, leaving 8 bases between them. Germline V gene lookup returns CDR1 LNHDA and CDR2 SQIVND (reference sequence). For the CDR3, the DNA is TGTGCCAGTAGTATAGTCCCCCAAAATGAGCAGTTCTTC. It is translated as CASSIVPQNEQFF.

J is TRBJ1-2 and V is TRBV27; TRBD1 is a possible D gene (6 bases). From germline, CDR1 is MNHEY and CDR2 SMNVEV (reference sequence). Deletions cut 0 bases from V and 4 bases from J, with 15 bases between. This CDR3 spans 16 amino acids. As DNA, the CDR3 is TGTGCCAGCAGTTTATCGAGGGGGGGGTGGGGCTATGGCTACACCTTC. It specifies CASSLSRGGWGYGYTF.

The chain carries TRBV6-5 and TRBJ1-1, with D possibly matching TRBD1 (5 bases). Looked up from germline, CDR1 is MNHEY and CDR2 is SVGAGI. With 11 bases removed from V and 4 bases from J, the gap between germline ends came to 11 bases. The CDR3 runs to 11 residues. The CDR3 region has the DNA TGTGCCGTTATCCAGGGCACTGAAGCTTTCTTT. Translating gives CAVIQGTEAFF.

CDR3 nucleotides: TGTGCCAGCAGCGTAGGGCCTAGCGCCGGCACAGATACGCAGTATTTT. This encodes CASSVGPSAGTDTQYF. V usage is TRBV9 and J usage is TRBJ2-3, with a tentative D call TRBD2 (6 bases). Trimming removed 0 bases at V and 1 base at J, with 12 bases between. The CDR3 has 16 residues. Germline V gene sequence: CDR1 SGDLS, CDR2 YYNGEE.

The chain couples TRBV6-1 to TRBJ2-5, with 9 bases that match TRBD2. CDR3 length: 16 residues. The ends lost 4 bases at V and 4 bases at J; junction bases unmatched: 10. The germline CDR1 and CDR2 sequences are MNHNS and SASEGT. CDR3 sequence (DNA): TGTGCCAGCAGTGGCCGGACTAGCGTCGACTTAGAGACCCAGTACTTC. This gives the protein CASSGRTSVDLETQYF.

The chain recombines TRBV9 with TRBJ2-3; D ambiguous. V lost 0 bases and J lost 3, with 14 bases in between. This CDR3 has 16 amino acids. Germline V gene sequence: CDR1 SGDLS, CDR2 YYNGEE. The CDR3 spells CASSVGRVVVTDTQYF. In DNA, the CDR3 is TGTGCCAGCAGCGTAGGGAGAGTTGTGGTTACAGATACGCAGTATTTT.

This chain links TRBV4-1 with TRBJ2-7; 8 bases fit TRBD1. Germline V gene lookup returns CDR1 MGHRA and CDR2 YSYEKL. The V gene end was trimmed by 4 bases and the J gene end by 7 bases; junction bases not matched to a gene: 6. The CDR3 sequence is 13 residues long. CDR3 DNA: TGCGCCAGCAGCCCGCAGGGGGCCGGAGAGCAGTACTTC. It encodes CASSPQGAGEQYF.